Only a few counts were recorded for the clone carrying this T cell receptor beta chain. What it binds is not known. The germline V gene encodes CDR1 MNHNS and CDR2 SASEGT. Losses at the gene ends were 3 bases for V and 15 bases for J; bases not matched to a gene: 3. The CDR3 is made up of 11 amino acids. The sample is drawn from a study of beta chain features in type 1 diabetes. The study's findings and limits: High-TCR-expressing cells could be over-represented by cDNA sequencing.

Expressed TCRB transcripts were sequenced because the isolated RNA had all been reverse transcribed beforehand. Sequenced by immunoSEQ multiplex PCR; TCRdb stores in-frame clones only, minus some. The sample has 350,000 or so clones, roughly a fifth seen once. The authors sorted CD4+ naive, central memory, regulatory and stem cell-like memory cells via CD45RO/CCR7/CD25/CD127/CD95/CD27. The clonotype was recovered from a woman aged 18-30 years in good health. The material sequenced was naive CD4+ T cells from blood. V and J are TRBV6-1 and TRBJ2-4; 9 nucleotides agree with TRBD2. Here the CDR3 reads CASSEGLALYF. DNA for the CDR3: TGTGCCAGCAGTGAGGGACTAGCTTTGTACTTC.